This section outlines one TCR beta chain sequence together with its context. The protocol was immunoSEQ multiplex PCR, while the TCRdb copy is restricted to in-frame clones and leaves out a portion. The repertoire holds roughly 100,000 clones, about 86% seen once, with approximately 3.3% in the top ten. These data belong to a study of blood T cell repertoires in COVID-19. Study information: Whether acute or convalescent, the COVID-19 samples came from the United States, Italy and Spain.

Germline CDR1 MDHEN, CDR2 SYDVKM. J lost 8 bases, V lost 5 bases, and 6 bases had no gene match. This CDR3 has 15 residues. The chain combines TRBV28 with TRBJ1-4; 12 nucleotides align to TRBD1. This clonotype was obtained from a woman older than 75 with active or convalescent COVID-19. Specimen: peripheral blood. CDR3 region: CASSPPGQGAEKLFF. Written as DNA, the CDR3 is TGTGCCAGCAGTCCCCCGGGACAGGGGGCAGAAAAACTGTTTTTT.